This T cell receptor beta chain was sequenced in a study of blood T cell repertoires in COVID-19. Study as a whole: The origin of the acute and convalescent COVID-19 samples was the United States, Italy and Spain. Sources were T cells, B-cell-depleted T cells, or PBMCs; the material itself was cDNA or gDNA.

Using immunoSEQ multiplex PCR, the repertoire was profiled, and TCRdb retains in-frame clones only, with some absent. The sample consists of 350,000 to 400,000 clones, just over 90% of them appearing once. Participants reported their clinical history, and cohort assignment relied on those reports. Exposed enrollees had met someone with a PCR-confirmed or clinician-diagnosed COVID-19 case at some point within the 2 weeks before study entry. This clone was found once. Trimming left V 6 bases short and J 1 base short, with 13 bases between. Germline CDR1 and CDR2: KGHDR and SFDVKD. This CDR3 is 15 amino acids long.

J is TRBJ2-3 and V is TRBV24-1, with D hard to call. The TCR comes from a woman aged 40 to 50 who had been exposed to COVID-19. The source material was PBMCs or T cells enriched from blood (not recorded which). CDR3 region: CATSYSDFCTDTQYF. CDR3 coding DNA: TGTGCCACCAGTTATAGTGATTTTTGCACAGATACGCAGTATTTT.